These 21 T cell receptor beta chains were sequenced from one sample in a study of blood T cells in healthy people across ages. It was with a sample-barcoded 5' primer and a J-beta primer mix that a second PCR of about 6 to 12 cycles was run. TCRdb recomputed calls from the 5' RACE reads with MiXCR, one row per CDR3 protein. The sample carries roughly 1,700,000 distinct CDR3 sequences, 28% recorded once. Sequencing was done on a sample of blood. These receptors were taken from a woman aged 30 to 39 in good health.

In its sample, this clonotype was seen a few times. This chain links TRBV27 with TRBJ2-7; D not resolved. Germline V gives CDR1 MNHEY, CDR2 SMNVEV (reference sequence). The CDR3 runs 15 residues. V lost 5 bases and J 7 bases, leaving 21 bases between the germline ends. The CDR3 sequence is CASSPFYPTTVEQYF. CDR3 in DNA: TGTGCCAGCAGTCCCTTTTACCCCACCACGGTTGAGCAGTACTTC.

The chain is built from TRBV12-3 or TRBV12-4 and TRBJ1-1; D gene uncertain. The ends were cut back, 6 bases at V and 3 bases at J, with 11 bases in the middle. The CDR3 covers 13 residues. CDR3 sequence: CASSRRRDTEAFF. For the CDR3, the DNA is TGTGCCAGCAGCCGTCGGAGGGACACTGAAGCTTTCTTT.

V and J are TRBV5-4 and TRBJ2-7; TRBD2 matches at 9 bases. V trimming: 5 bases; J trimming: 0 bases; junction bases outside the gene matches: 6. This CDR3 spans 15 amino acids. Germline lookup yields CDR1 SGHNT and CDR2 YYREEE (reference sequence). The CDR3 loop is CASRPQTSGSYEQYF. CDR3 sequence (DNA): TGTGCCAGCAGACCCCAGACTAGCGGCTCCTACGAGCAGTACTTC.

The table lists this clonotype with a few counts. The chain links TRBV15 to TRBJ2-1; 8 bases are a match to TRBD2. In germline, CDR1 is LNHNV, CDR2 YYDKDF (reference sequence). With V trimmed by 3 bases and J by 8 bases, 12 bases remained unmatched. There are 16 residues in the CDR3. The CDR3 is CATSSRLSGSIDEQFF. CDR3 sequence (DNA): TGTGCCACCAGCAGTCGGCTAAGCGGGAGTATCGATGAGCAGTTCTTC.

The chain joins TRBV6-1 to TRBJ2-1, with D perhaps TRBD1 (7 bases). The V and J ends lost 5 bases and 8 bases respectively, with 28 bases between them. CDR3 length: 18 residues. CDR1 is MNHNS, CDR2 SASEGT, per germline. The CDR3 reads CASSRQGRRGGKGDEQFF. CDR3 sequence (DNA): TGTGCCAGCAGTAGACAGGGTCGGAGGGGCGGGAAGGGCGATGAGCAGTTCTTC.

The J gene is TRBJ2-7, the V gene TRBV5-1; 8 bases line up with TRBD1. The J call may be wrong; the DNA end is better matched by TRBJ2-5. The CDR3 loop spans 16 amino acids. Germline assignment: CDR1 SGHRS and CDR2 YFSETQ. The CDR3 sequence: CASSSVGTGSEETQYF. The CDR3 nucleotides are TGCGCCAGCAGCTCGGTAGGGACAGGATCCGAGGAGACCCAGTACTTC.

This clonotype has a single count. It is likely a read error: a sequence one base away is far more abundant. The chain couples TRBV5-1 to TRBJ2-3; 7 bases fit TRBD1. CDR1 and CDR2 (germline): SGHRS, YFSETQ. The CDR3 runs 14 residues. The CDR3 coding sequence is TGCGCCAGCAGCTTGGGGGACAGCACAGATACGCGGTATTTT. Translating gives CASSLGDSTDTRYF.

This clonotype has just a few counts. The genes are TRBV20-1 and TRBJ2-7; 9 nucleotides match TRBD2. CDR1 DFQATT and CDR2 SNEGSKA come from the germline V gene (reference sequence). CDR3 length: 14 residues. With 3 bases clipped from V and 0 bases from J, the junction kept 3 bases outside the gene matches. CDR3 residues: CSASGAGGSYEQYF. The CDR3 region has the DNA TGCAGTGCTAGTGGAGCGGGAGGCTCCTACGAGCAGTACTTC.

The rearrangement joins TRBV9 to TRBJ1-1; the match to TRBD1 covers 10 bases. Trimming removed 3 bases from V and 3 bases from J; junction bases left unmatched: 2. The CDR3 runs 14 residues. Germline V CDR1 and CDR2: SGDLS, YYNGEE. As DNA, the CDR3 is TGTGCCAGCAGCGCGACAGGGGGCGACACTGAAGCTTTCTTT. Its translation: CASSATGGDTEAFF.

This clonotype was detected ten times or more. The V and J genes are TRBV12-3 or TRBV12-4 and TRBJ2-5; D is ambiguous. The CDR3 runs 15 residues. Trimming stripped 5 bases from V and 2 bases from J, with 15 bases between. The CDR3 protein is CASSVVLWPQETQYF. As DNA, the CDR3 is TGTGCCAGCAGTGTGGTCCTCTGGCCACAAGAGACCCAGTACTTC.

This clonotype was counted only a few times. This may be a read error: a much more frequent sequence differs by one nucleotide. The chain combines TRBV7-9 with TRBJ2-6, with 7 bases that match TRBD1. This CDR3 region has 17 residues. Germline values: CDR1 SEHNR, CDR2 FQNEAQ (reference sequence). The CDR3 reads CASSFGGQRSGANVRTF. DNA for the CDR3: TGTGCCAGCAGCTTTGGGGGACAGCGCTCTGGGGCCAACGTCCGGACTTTC.

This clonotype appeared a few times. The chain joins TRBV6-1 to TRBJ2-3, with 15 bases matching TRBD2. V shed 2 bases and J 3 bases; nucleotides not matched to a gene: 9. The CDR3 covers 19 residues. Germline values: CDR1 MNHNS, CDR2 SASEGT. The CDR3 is CASSEWAGTSGGKTDTQYF. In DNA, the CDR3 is TGTGCCAGCAGTGAATGGGCCGGGACTAGCGGGGGGAAGACAGATACGCAGTATTTT.

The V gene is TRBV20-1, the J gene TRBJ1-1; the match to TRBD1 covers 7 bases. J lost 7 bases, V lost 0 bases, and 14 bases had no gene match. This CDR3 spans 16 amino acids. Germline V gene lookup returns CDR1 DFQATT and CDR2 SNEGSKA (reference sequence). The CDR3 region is CSARDYLTGKVNEAFF. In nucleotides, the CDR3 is TGCAGTGCTAGAGATTACTTGACAGGGAAGGTTAATGAAGCTTTCTTT.

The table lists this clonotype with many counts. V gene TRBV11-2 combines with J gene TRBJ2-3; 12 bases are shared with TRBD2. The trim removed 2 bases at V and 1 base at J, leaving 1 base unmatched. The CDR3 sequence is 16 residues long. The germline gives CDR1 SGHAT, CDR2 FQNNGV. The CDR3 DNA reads TGTGCCAGCAGCTTAAGGACTAGCGGGGGCACAGATACGCAGTATTTT. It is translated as CASSLRTSGGTDTQYF.

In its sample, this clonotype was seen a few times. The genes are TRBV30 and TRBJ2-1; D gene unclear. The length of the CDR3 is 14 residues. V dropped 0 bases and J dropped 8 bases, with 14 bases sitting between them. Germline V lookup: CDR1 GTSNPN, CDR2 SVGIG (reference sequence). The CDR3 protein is CAWSVPTKSDEQFF. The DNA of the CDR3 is TGTGCCTGGAGTGTACCCACAAAATCGGATGAGCAGTTCTTC.

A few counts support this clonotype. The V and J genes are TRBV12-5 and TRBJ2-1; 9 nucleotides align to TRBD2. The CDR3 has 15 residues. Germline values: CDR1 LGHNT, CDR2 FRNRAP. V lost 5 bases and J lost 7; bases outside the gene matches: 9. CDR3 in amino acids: CASGAGTSFKNEQFF. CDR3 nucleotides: TGTGCTAGTGGTGCCGGGACTAGCTTTAAGAATGAGCAGTTCTTC.

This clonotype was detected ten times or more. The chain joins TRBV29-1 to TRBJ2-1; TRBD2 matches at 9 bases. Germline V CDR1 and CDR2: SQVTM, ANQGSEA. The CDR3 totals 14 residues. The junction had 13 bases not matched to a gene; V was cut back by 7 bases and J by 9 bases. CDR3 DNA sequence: TGCAGCGCCCCTTTAGCGGGAGAAAGAAGTGAGCAGTTCTTC. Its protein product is CSAPLAGERSEQFF.

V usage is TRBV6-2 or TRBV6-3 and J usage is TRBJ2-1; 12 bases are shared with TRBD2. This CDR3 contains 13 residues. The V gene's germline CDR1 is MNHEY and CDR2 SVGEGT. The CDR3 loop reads CVTLLAGGNEQFF. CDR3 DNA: TGTGTCACCCTACTAGCGGGGGGAAATGAGCAGTTCTTC.

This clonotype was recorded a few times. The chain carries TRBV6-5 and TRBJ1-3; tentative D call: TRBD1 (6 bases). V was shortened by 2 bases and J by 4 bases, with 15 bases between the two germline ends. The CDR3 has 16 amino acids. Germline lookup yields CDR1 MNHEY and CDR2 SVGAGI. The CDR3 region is CASSYPQGPGGNTIYF. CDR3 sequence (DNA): TGTGCCAGCAGTTACCCCCAGGGGCCGGGAGGAAACACCATATATTTT.

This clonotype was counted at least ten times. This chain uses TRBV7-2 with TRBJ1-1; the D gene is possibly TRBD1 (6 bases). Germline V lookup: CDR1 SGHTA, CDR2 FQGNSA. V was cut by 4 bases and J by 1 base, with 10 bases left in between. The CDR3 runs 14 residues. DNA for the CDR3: TGTGCCAGCAGCTCCCAGGGGTCGAACACTGAAGCTTTCTTT. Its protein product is CASSSQGSNTEAFF.

CDR3 residues: CASSPLGTGASYEQYF. CDR3 bases: TGTGCCAGCAGCCCTCTCGGGACAGGGGCATCCTACGAGCAGTACTTC. The chain employs TRBV12-3 or TRBV12-4 and TRBJ2-7; TRBD1 matches at 10 bases. With 6 bases clipped from V and 1 base from J, the junction kept 9 bases outside the gene matches. This CDR3 has 16 amino acids.